The 10 T cell receptor beta chains listed next were all sequenced from one sample in a study of blood T cell repertoires in COVID-19. Assay: immunoSEQ multiplex PCR; the TCRdb copy retains only in-frame clones and omits some. The sample records 150,000 to 200,000 clones, 70% to 80% being singletons. Sequencing was performed on peripheral blood. These receptors were collected from a woman aged 40-49 years with COVID-19, enrolled during active disease.

Only a few counts were recorded for this clone. The chain recombines TRBV2 with TRBJ1-2; D not resolved. Germline V gene data show CDR1 as SNHLY and CDR2 as FYNNEI. Trimming took 4 bases from V and 8 from J, leaving 17 bases between them. There are 14 residues in the CDR3. For the CDR3, the DNA is TGTGCCAGCAGTGGGGCAACACTGGCCAGAGGCTACACCTTC. It specifies CASSGATLARGYTF.

This clone showed up just once. The chain is built from TRBV5-1 and TRBJ2-2; tentative D call: TRBD2 (5 bases). V shed 3 bases and J shed 4 bases, with 13 bases lying between them. This CDR3 contains 15 residues. Germline V gives CDR1 SGHRS, CDR2 YFSETQ. This CDR3 reads CASSWILDGTGELFF. In DNA, the CDR3 is TGCGCCAGCAGCTGGATACTAGATGGCACCGGGGAGCTGTTTTTT.

V and J are TRBV13 and TRBJ2-5; TRBD2 matches 7 bases. The CDR3 loop spans 13 amino acids. V lost 1 base, J lost 5 bases, and 1 base stayed unmatched. Germline-derived CDR1 and CDR2 are PRHDT and FYEKMQ (reference sequence). CDR3 sequence (DNA): TGTGCCAGCAGCTTAGAAGCGGGGGAGACCCAGTACTTC. Its translation: CASSLEAGETQYF.

V and J are TRBV5-1 and TRBJ2-3; TRBD1 matches at 7 bases. Germline assignment: CDR1 SGHRS and CDR2 YFSETQ. The V and J ends lost 4 bases and 0 bases, in that order; junction bases with no gene match: 5. The CDR3 has 15 residues. As DNA, the CDR3 is TGCGCCAGCAGCCCGGGACAGCCTAGCACAGATACGCAGTATTTT. Translated, it gives CASSPGQPSTDTQYF.

The chain joins TRBV30 to TRBJ2-7, with unresolved D. Trimming shortened V by 3 bases and J by 6 bases, and 15 bases separated the two germline ends. Germline V gives CDR1 GTSNPN, CDR2 SVGIG (reference sequence). The CDR3 loop spans 13 amino acids. The CDR3 DNA reads TGTGCCTGGAGACCTCCCCCGCCGGTCGAGCAGTACTTC. Protein sequence: CAWRPPPPVEQYF. The complete variable domain, with remaining parts taken from reference TRBV30 and TRBJ2-7, reads SQTIHQWPATLVQPVGSPLSLECTVEGTSNPNLYWYRQAAGRGLQLLFYSVGIGQISSEVPQNLSASRPQDRQFILSSKKLLLSDSGFYLCAWRPPPPVEQYFGPGTRLTVT.

The chain employs TRBV10-3 and TRBJ2-1, with 7 positions matching TRBD2. CDR1 is ENHRY, CDR2 SYGVKD, per germline. J gave up 6 bases and V 7 bases, and 6 bases lay outside the gene matches. The CDR3 consists of 13 residues. The CDR3 here is CAITPRGSNEQFF. DNA for the CDR3: TGTGCCATCACCCCGCGGGGGTCCAATGAGCAGTTCTTC.

The J gene is TRBJ1-1, the V gene TRBV18; the match to TRBD1 covers 7 bases. The CDR3 sequence is 15 residues long. CDR1 is KGHSH, CDR2 LQKENI, per germline. V trimming: 4 bases; J trimming: 3 bases; junction bases outside the gene matches: 8. The CDR3 sequence is CASSLATGTDTEAFF. DNA for the CDR3: TGTGCCAGCTCACTGGCTACAGGGACAGACACTGAAGCTTTCTTT.

The count of this clone is one. The rearrangement joins TRBV5-1 to TRBJ2-3, with TRBD1 identical over 10 bases. Germline V lookup: CDR1 SGHRS, CDR2 YFSETQ. There are 17 residues in the CDR3. V lost 10 bases, J lost 4 bases, and 18 bases stayed unmatched. The CDR3 reads CASNLFPGQGYADTQYF. Written as DNA, the CDR3 is TGCGCCTCGAATCTCTTTCCGGGACAGGGGTATGCAGATACGCAGTATTTT. Complete variable domain (other parts from reference TRBV5-1 and TRBJ2-3): KAGVTQTPRYLIKTRGQQVTLSCSPISGHRSVSWYQQTPGQGLQFLFEYFSETQRNKGNFPGRFSGRQFSNSRSEMNVSTLELGDSALYLCASNLFPGQGYADTQYFGPGTRLTVL.

The rearrangement links TRBV28 to TRBJ1-5; 9 bases line up with TRBD1. V was pared by 5 bases and J by 7 bases, with 6 bases of the junction left unmatched. The CDR3 runs 14 residues. Germline assignment: CDR1 MDHEN and CDR2 SYDVKM. The CDR3 DNA follows: TGTGCCAGCAGTCCTCCGACAGGGGGGCAGCCCCAGCATTTT. Its translation is CASSPPTGGQPQHF.

The chain uses TRBV11-2 and TRBJ2-3; 9 bases are shared with TRBD2. In germline, CDR1 is SGHAT, CDR2 FQNNGV. The CDR3 consists of 13 residues. The V segment lost 8 bases and the J segment 5 bases; nucleotides outside the gene matches: 5. The CDR3 DNA follows: TGTGCCAGCGCTAGCGGGGAGGAAGATACGCAGTATTTT. This gives the protein CASASGEEDTQYF.